The present T cell receptor beta chain was sequenced within a study of blood T cell repertoires in COVID-19. CDR1 SQVTM and CDR2 ANQGSEA come from the germline V gene. J was trimmed by 7 bases and V by 6 bases; bases with no gene match: 5. The CDR3 has 12 residues. Data came from immunoSEQ multiplex PCR; TCRdb stores just in-frame clones and leaves some out. The table records 250,000 to 300,000 clones, roughly four fifths of them present only once. This TCR was sampled from a man aged 30 to 45 with acute COVID-19. Material: PBMCs or T cells enriched from blood (not recorded which). The genes are TRBV29-1 and TRBJ2-4; 8 bases line up with TRBD1. The CDR3 spells CSVRTGTNIQYF. The CDR3 DNA follows: TGCAGCGTCCGGACAGGGACGAACATTCAGTACTTC. Full variable domain (missing parts from reference TRBV29-1 and TRBJ2-4): SAVISQKPSRDICQRGTSLTIQCQVDSQVTMMFWYRQQPGQSLTLIATANQGSEATYESGFVIDKFPISRPNLTFSTLTVSNMSPEDSSIYLCSVRTGTNIQYFGAGTRLSVL.